A single sample is the source of the 14 T cell receptor beta chains below, sequenced in a study of blood T cell repertoires in COVID-19. Using immunoSEQ multiplex PCR, the repertoire was profiled, and TCRdb retains in-frame clones only, with some absent. The repertoire has more than 300,000 clones, more than 85% of them found once; the top ten carry about 0.83%. Sequencing was carried out using PBMCs or T cells enriched from blood (not recorded which). The receptor source for this set is a woman between 35 and 50 years old who had been exposed to COVID-19.

J is TRBJ1-2 and V is TRBV27; 8 bases agree with TRBD1. The ends lost 1 base at V and 8 bases at J; junction bases unmatched: 15. Germline V gene lookup returns CDR1 MNHEY and CDR2 SMNVEV (reference sequence). The CDR3 is 17 amino acids. DNA for the CDR3: TGTGCCAGCAGTTTATTACGTTCCGACAGGGGATCGGAAGGCTACACCTTC. It is translated as CASSLLRSDRGSEGYTF.

This chain uses TRBV9 with TRBJ1-5, with no clear D. V was pared by 0 bases and J by 0 bases, with 10 bases between. The germline V gene encodes CDR1 SGDLS and CDR2 YYNGEE. The length of the CDR3 is 16 residues. The CDR3 reads CASSVESGDSNQPQHF. The DNA of the CDR3 is TGTGCCAGCAGCGTAGAGTCGGGTGATAGCAATCAGCCCCAGCATTTT.

The chain is built from TRBV15 and TRBJ1-4; TRBD1 agrees at 7 bases. Trimming cost V 0 bases and J 8 bases; bases outside gene matches: 6. Germline CDR1 reads LNHNV; CDR2 reads YYDKDF (reference sequence). This CDR3 contains 15 residues. The CDR3 here is CATSRETGDLEKLFF. The CDR3 DNA reads TGTGCCACCAGCAGAGAAACAGGGGATCTCGAAAAACTGTTTTTT.

The V gene is TRBV7-2, the J gene TRBJ2-1; a possible D gene is TRBD2 (5 bases). Germline-derived CDR1 and CDR2 are SGHTA and FQGNSA. Trimming pared 5 bases from V and 0 bases from J, leaving 11 bases between. This CDR3 region has 15 residues. The CDR3 loop is CASSVGMSSYNEQFF. CDR3 nucleotide sequence: TGTGCCAGCAGCGTCGGGATGTCCTCCTACAATGAGCAGTTCTTC.

V and J are TRBV19 and TRBJ2-7; D is perhaps TRBD1 (6 bases). Germline-derived CDR1 and CDR2 are LNHDA and SQIVND (reference sequence). The CDR3 contains 13 residues. V lost 5 bases and J 3 bases, leaving 11 bases between the germline ends. The CDR3 protein is CASSRGHNYEQYF. In DNA, the CDR3 is TGTGCCAGTAGTCGGGGACACAACTACGAGCAGTACTTC.

V is TRBV30 and J is TRBJ1-1; D is ambiguous. The CDR3 totals 12 residues. Germline V CDR1 and CDR2: GTSNPN, SVGIG (reference sequence). The V end was cut by 5 bases, the J end by 12 bases, with 19 bases between. The CDR3 DNA reads as TGTGCCTGGTCCTCAGTGGGCCGATTGTCTTTCTTT. Amino acid sequence: CAWSSVGRLSFF.

The chain employs TRBV19 and TRBJ1-1; TRBD1 is a possible D gene (5 bases). The V gene lost 3 bases and the J gene lost 0 bases, with 11 bases spanning the gap. Germline V lookup: CDR1 LNHDA, CDR2 SQIVND (reference sequence). The length of the CDR3 is 15 residues. CDR3 amino acids: CASSILGGLNTEAFF. As DNA, the CDR3 is TGTGCCAGTAGTATTTTGGGGGGACTGAACACTGAAGCTTTCTTT.

On this clone: Other DNA sequences of this sample code for an identical CDR3. The V and J genes are TRBV5-4 and TRBJ2-1, with TRBD2 identical over 9 bases. Germline V CDR1 and CDR2: SGHNT, YYREEE (reference sequence). The V and J ends lost 1 base and 3 bases, in that order; junction bases with no gene match: 2. The CDR3 is 15 residues long. The CDR3 loop reads CASSLSSGGYNEQFF. The CDR3 DNA sequence: TGTGCCAGCAGCTTGAGTAGCGGGGGCTACAATGAGCAGTTCTTC.

This clone was detected only once. The rearrangement uses TRBV3-1 (or the pseudogene TRBV3-2) and TRBJ1-1; a weak D match, TRBD1 (5 bases). The CDR3 has 14 amino acids. In germline, CDR1 is LGHDT, CDR2 YNNKEL (reference sequence). V lost 4 bases and J lost 1, with 10 bases in between. In DNA form, the CDR3 reads TGTGCCAGCAGCCGCGACGGGGGGAACACTGAAGCTTTCTTT. This encodes CASSRDGGNTEAFF.

This chain uses TRBV2 with TRBJ1-1, with 8 positions matching TRBD1. The germline V gene encodes CDR1 SNHLY and CDR2 FYNNEI. The CDR3 is 13 residues long. Trimming cost V 10 bases and J 0 bases; bases outside gene matches: 4. CDR3 in amino acids: CATQQGVNTEAFF. The CDR3 DNA reads as TGTGCCACCCAACAGGGGGTGAACACTGAAGCTTTCTTT.

V gene TRBV25-1 combines with J gene TRBJ1-2; 8 bases map to TRBD1. V was pared by 3 bases and J by 3 bases, with 6 bases of the junction left unmatched. The CDR3 runs 15 residues. Per germline, CDR1 MGHDK and CDR2 SYGVNS. CDR3 sequence: CASSDSAGGDYGYTF. The CDR3 DNA is TGTGCCAGCAGTGATTCGGCAGGGGGCGACTATGGCTACACCTTC.

This sequence joins TRBV18 and TRBJ2-3, with 8 bases matching TRBD2. J gave up 9 bases and V 2 bases, and 7 bases lay outside the gene matches. The CDR3 runs 14 residues. CDR1 and CDR2 from the germline V gene are KGHSH and LQKENI. DNA for the CDR3: TGTGCCAGCTCACCAAAGAGCGGGAGTTCGACGCAGTATTTT. Translation gives CASSPKSGSSTQYF.

The chain couples TRBV19 to TRBJ1-2, with D possibly being TRBD1 (5 bases). The V gene lost 3 bases and the J gene lost 4 bases, with 15 bases spanning the gap. Germline V gene sequence: CDR1 LNHDA, CDR2 SQIVND (reference sequence). The CDR3 extends over 15 amino acids. CDR3 sequence: CASSMSLREVYGYTF. Written as DNA, the CDR3 is TGTGCCAGTAGTATGTCCCTCAGGGAGGTCTATGGCTACACCTTC.

This clone showed up just a few times. V and J are TRBV5-5 and TRBJ1-1, with TRBD1 as a possible D gene (6 bases). The germline V gene encodes CDR1 SGHKS and CDR2 YYEKEE (reference sequence). This CDR3 comprises 17 residues. Trimming shortened V by 0 bases and J by 8 bases, and 23 bases separated the two germline ends. The CDR3 sequence: CASSLGGFKRVDREAFF. CDR3 DNA: TGTGCCAGCAGCTTGGGTGGATTTAAACGGGTGGACAGAGAAGCTTTCTTT.